This record covers a single TCR beta chain. Antigen unknown. The data belong to a study of T cell responses to AZD1222 COVID-19 vaccine. With 10 bases removed from V and 5 bases from J, the gap between germline ends came to 14 bases. From germline, CDR1 is SNHLY and CDR2 FYNNEI. This CDR3 contains 13 residues. Sequencing was performed with immunoSEQ multiplex PCR; in TCRdb, only in-frame clones are kept and a portion is missing. Found here are around 130,000 clones, about 91% of them singletons; the top ten hold approximately 2.1%. Study-wide results and limits: Clonal diversity may have been underestimated in mostly white British donors.

The chain combines TRBV2 with TRBJ2-2; D might be TRBD1 (5 bases). The clonotype was recovered from an adult who received the AZD1222 COVID-19 vaccine. Sequencing was performed on peripheral blood, taken 28 days after the second AZD1222 dose. CDR3 in DNA: TGTGCCACCCAGGGTTTGACTACCGGGGAGCTGTTTTTT. This sequence encodes CATQGLTTGELFF.